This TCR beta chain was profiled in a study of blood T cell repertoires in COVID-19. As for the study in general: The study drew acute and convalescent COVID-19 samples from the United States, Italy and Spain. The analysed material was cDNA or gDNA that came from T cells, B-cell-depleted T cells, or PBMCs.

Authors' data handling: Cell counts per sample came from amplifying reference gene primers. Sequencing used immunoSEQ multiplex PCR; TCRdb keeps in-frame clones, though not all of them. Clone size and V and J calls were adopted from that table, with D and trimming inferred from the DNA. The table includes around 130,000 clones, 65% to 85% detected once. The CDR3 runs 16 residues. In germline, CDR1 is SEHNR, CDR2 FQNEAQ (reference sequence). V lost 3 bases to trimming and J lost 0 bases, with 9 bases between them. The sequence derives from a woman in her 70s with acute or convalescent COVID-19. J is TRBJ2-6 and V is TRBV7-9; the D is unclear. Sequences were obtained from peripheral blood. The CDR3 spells CASSFDTHSGANVLTF. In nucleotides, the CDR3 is TGTGCCAGCAGCTTCGACACCCACTCTGGGGCCAACGTCCTGACTTTC. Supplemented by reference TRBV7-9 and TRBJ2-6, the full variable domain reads DTGVSQNPRHKITKRGQNVTFRCDPISEHNRLYWYRQTLGQGPEFLTYFQNEAQLEKSRLLSDRFSAERPKGSFSTLEIQRTEQGDSAMYLCASSFDTHSGANVLTFGAGSRLTVL.